Listed below are T cell receptor beta chains from one sample, sequenced in a study of blood T cell repertoires in COVID-19. TCRdb's copy holds only in-frame clones and misses some; the assay was immunoSEQ multiplex PCR. There are under 100,000 clones in the sample; over 70% occur only once, and 0.85% to 1.3% lies in the top ten. The sample comprised peripheral blood. The receptors stem from a human donor in a cohort sampled during active COVID-19. Each CDR3 is given with its conserved first and last residue. D genes are given only for firm matches. Clone size is not always given. Where it is, it says once, few, many or a class for expanded clones.

len	d_gene	v_gene	abundance	j_gene	CDR3nt	CDR3aa
12	NA	TRBV18	NA	TRBJ1-2	TGTGCCAGCTCCTACTCAGGGAATGGCTACACCTTC	CASSYSGNGYTF
15	TRBD1	TRBV18	NA	TRBJ1-1	TGTGCCAGCTCACCGACGACAGGGGGGGACACTGAAGCTTTCTTT	CASSPTTGGDTEAFF
14	NA	TRBV5-1	NA	TRBJ2-7	TGCGCCAGCAGCTTAGTGGTTAGCGGCTACGAGCAGTACTTC	CASSLVVSGYEQYF
14	NA	TRBV6-5	NA	TRBJ1-4	TGTGCCAGCACGTCGAAAACAGCTAATGAAAAACTGTTTTTT	CASTSKTANEKLFF
13	TRBD2	TRBV19	NA	TRBJ2-5	TGTGCCAGTAGAACTCTAGCGGGAGAGACCCAGTACTTC	CASRTLAGETQYF
16	NA	TRBV5-1	few	TRBJ2-1	TGCGCCAGCAGCGCCCTGACAGTGGGCTCCTACAATGAGCAGTTCTTC	CASSALTVGSYNEQFF
15	TRBD1	TRBV27	NA	TRBJ2-1	TGTGCCAGCAGTTTATCCGGGACAGCCTACAATGAGCAGTTCTTC	CASSLSGTAYNEQFF
11	NA	TRBV29-1	NA	TRBJ2-1	TGCAGCGTTGAAAAGCCTAATGAGCAGTTCTTC	CSVEKPNEQFF
14	NA	TRBV11-2	NA	TRBJ1-1	TGTGCCAGCAGCTTAGTAAGGGGGAACACTGAAGCTTTCTTT	CASSLVRGNTEAFF
14	NA	TRBV5-4	NA	TRBJ1-1	TGTGCCAGCAGCTTGAGAGATACGAACACTGAAGCTTTCTTT	CASSLRDTNTEAFF
13	TRBD1	TRBV12-3/TRBV12-4	NA	TRBJ1-5	TGTGCCAGCAGTTGGGACAGGGACGGACCCCAGCATTTT	CASSWDRDGPQHF
14	NA	TRBV14	NA	TRBJ2-2	TGTGCCAGCAGCCAGGGCGAAGTGGGCGGGGAGCTGTTTTTT	CASSQGEVGGELFF
13	NA	TRBV27	NA	TRBJ1-2	TGTGCCAGCAGTTTGAGCGGAGAATATGGCTACACCTTC	CASSLSGEYGYTF
14	TRBD2	TRBV28	NA	TRBJ2-1	TGTGCCAGCATAGCGGGACTACCCTACAATGAGCAGTTCTTC	CASIAGLPYNEQFF
17	TRBD2	TRBV7-2	NA	TRBJ2-3	TGTGCCAGCAGCTTACGGAGCGGGAGGGGGTACAGAGATACGCAGTATTTT	CASSLRSGRGYRDTQYF
14	NA	TRBV5-6	NA	TRBJ1-4	TGTGCCAGCAGCCGCCGACAGACTAATGAAAAACTGTTTTTT	CASSRRQTNEKLFF
14	NA	TRBV13	NA	TRBJ1-1	TGTGCCAGCAGCTTAGTAGGAGGGTTCACTGAAGCTTTCTTT	CASSLVGGFTEAFF
13	NA	TRBV2	NA	TRBJ1-6	TGTGCCAGCACCGGGACAAAGGGATCACCCCTCCACTTT	CASTGTKGSPLHF